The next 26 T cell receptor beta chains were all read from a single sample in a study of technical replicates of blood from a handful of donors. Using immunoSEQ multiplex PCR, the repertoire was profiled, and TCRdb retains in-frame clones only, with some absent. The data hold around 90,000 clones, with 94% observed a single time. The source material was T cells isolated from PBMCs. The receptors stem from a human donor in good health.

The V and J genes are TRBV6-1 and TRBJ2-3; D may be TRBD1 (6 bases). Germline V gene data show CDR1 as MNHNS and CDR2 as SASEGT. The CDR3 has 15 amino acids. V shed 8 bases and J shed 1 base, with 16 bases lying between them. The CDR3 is CASDPGVRGTDTQYF. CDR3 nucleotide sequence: TGTGCCAGCGACCCAGGGGTTCGGGGCACAGATACGCAGTATTTT.

CDR3: CASSPRSGMEMGETQYF. In nucleotides, the CDR3 is TGTGCCAGCAGCCCTAGATCCGGAATGGAGATGGGAGAGACCCAGTACTTC. The genes are TRBV7-7 and TRBJ2-5; no clear D. The CDR3 contains 17 residues. Germline CDR1 SSHAT, CDR2 FNYEAQ (reference sequence). V dropped 5 bases and J dropped 4 bases, with 23 bases sitting between them.

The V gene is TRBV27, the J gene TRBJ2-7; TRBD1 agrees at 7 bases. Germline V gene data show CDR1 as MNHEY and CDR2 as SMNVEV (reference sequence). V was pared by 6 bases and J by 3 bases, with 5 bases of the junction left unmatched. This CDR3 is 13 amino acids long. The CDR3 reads CASSTGTVYEQYF. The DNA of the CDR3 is TGTGCCAGCAGCACCGGGACAGTCTACGAGCAGTACTTC.

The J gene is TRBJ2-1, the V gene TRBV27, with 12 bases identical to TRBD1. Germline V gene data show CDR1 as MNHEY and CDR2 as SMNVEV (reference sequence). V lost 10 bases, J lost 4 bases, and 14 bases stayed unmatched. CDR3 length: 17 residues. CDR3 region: CATQGQGAPPRYNEQFF. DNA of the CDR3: TGTGCCACACAGGGACAGGGGGCGCCCCCACGATACAATGAGCAGTTCTTC.

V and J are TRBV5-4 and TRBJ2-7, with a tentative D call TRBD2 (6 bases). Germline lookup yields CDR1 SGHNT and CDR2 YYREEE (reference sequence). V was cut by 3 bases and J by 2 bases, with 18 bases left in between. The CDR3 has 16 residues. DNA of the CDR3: TGTGCCAGCAGCTCGACCCGGGGAGGATACACCTACGAGCAGTACTTC. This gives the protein CASSSTRGGYTYEQYF.

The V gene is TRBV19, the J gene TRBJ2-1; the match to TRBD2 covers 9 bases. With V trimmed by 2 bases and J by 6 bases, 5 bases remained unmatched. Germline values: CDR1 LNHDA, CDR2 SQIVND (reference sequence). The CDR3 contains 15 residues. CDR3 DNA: TGTGCCAGTAGTATAAGGTCTAGCGGGACCAATGAGCAGTTCTTC. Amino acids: CASSIRSSGTNEQFF.

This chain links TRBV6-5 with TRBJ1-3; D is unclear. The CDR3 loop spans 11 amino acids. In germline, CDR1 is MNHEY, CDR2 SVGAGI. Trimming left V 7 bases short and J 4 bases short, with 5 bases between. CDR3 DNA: TGTGCCAGCACCCAGGGAAACACCATATATTTT. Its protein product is CASTQGNTIYF.

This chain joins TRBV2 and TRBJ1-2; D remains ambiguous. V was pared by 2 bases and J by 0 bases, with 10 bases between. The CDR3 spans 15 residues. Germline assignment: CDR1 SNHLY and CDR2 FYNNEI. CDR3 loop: CASSELRQTNYGYTF. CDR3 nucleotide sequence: TGTGCCAGCAGTGAATTGAGGCAGACTAACTATGGCTACACCTTC.

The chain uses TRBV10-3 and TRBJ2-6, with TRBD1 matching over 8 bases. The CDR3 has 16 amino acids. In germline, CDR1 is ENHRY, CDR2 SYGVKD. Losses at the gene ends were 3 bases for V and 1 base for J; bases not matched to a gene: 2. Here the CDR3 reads CAISETGGSGANVLTF. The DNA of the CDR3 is TGTGCCATCAGTGAAACAGGGGGATCTGGGGCCAACGTCCTGACTTTC.

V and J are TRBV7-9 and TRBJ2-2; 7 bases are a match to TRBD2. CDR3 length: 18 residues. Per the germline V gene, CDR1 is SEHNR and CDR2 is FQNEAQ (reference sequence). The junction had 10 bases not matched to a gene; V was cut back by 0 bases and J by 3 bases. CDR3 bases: TGTGCCAGCAGCTTAGCAGGCACGGGAGGCCTATACACCGGGGAGCTGTTTTTT. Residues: CASSLAGTGGLYTGELFF.

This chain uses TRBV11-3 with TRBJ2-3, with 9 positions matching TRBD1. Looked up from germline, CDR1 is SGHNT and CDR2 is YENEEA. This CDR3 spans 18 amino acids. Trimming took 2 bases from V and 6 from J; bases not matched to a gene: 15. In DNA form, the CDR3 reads TGTGCCAGCAGCTTATATTTTGGGAGGGGACAGGGAACCGATACGCAGTATTTT. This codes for CASSLYFGRGQGTDTQYF.

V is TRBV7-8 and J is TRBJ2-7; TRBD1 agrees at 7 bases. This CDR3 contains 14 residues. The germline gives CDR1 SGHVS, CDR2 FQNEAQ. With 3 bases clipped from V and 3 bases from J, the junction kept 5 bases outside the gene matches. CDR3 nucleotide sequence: TGTGCCAGCAGCTTGCAGGGGGAACACTACGAGCAGTACTTC. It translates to CASSLQGEHYEQYF. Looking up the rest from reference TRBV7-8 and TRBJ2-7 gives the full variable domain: GAGVSQSPRYKVAKRGQDVALRCDPISGHVSLFWYQQALGQGPEFLTYFQNEAQLDKSGLPSDRFFAERPEGSVSTLKIQRTQQEDSAVYLCASSLQGEHYEQYFGPGTRLTVT.

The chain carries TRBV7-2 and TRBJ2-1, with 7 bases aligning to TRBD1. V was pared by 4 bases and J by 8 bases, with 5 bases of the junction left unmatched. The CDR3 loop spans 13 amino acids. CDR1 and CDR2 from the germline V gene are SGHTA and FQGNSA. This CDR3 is CASSYLGGYEQFF. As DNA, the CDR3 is TGTGCCAGCAGCTACCTAGGGGGCTATGAGCAGTTCTTC.

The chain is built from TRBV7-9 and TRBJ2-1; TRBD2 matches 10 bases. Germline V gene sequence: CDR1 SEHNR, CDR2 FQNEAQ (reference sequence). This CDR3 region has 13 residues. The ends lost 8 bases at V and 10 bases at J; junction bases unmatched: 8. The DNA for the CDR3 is TGTGCCAGCTTAGCGGGGGGTAAGGGGGAGCAGTTCTTC. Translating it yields CASLAGGKGEQFF.

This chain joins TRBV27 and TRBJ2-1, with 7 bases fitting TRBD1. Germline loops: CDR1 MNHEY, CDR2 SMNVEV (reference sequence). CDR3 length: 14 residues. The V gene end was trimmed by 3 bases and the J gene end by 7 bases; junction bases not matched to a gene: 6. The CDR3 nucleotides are TGTGCCAGCAGTTTCCGGGACAGACGTAATGAGCAGTTCTTC. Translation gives CASSFRDRRNEQFF.

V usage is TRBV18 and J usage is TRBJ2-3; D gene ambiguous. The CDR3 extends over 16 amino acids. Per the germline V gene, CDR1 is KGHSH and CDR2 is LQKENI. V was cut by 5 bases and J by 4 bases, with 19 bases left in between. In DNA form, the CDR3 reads TGTGCCAGCTCAAAACCGGGTTCCCACCCGGCAGATACGCAGTATTTT. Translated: CASSKPGSHPADTQYF.

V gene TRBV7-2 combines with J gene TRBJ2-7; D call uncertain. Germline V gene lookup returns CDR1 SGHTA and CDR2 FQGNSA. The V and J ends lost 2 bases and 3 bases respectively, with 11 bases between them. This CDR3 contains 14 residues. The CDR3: CASSLSVGFYEQYF. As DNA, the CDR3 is TGTGCCAGCAGCTTAAGCGTTGGATTCTACGAGCAGTACTTC.

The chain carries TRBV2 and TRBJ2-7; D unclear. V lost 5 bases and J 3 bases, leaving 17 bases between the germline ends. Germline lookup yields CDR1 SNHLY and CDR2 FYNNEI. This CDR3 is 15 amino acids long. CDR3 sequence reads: CASSPVRESLYEQYF. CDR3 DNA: TGTGCCAGCAGTCCGGTGAGAGAGTCACTCTACGAGCAGTACTTC.

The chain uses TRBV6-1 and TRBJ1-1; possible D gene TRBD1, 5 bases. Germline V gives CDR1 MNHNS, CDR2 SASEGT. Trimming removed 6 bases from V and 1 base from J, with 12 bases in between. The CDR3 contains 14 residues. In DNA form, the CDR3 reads TGTGCCAGCAGCTCGCCCGGGGGGAACACTGAAGCTTTCTTT. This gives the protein CASSSPGGNTEAFF.

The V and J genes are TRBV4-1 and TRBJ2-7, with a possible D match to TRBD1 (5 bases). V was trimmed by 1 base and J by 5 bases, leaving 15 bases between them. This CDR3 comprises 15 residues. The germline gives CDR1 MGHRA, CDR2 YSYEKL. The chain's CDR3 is CASSQVTGYRDEQYF. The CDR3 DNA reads TGCGCCAGCAGCCAAGTCACAGGTTATCGGGACGAGCAGTACTTC.

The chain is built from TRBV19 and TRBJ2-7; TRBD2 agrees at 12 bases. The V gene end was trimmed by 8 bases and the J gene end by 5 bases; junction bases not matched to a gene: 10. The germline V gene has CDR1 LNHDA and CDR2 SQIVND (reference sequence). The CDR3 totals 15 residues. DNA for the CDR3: TGTGCCAGTTCTCCGGCTAGCGGGAGGGGAAACGAGCAGTACTTC. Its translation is CASSPASGRGNEQYF.

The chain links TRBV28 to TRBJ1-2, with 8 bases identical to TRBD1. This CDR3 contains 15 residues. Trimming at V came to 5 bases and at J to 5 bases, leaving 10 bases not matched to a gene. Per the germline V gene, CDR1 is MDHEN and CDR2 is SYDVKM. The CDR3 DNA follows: TGTGCCAGCAGTCCCCAGGACAGGGCCCTGTATGGCTACACCTTC. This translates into CASSPQDRALYGYTF.

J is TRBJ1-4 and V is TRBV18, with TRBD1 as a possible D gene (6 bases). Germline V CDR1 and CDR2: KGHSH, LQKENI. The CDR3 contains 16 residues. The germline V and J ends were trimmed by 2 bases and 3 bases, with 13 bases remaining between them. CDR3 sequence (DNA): TGTGCCAGCTCACCAAGTCGGGGGGCGGCTAATGAAAAACTGTTTTTT. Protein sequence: CASSPSRGAANEKLFF.

Here the CDR3 DNA reads TGCGCCAGCAGCCTTATCTATGGGCCGCTCCAGGGGGCTAATGAAAAACTGTTTTTT. Protein: CASSLIYGPLQGANEKLFF. This sequence joins TRBV4-1 and TRBJ1-4, with 7 bases aligning to TRBD1. From germline, CDR1 is MGHRA and CDR2 YSYEKL. This CDR3 contains 19 residues. Unmatched junction bases numbered 17, after V lost 4 bases and J lost 3 bases.

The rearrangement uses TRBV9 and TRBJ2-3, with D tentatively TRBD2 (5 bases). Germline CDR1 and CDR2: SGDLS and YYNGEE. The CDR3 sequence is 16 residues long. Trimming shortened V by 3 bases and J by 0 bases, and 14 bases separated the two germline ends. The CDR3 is CASSARRSSSTDTQYF. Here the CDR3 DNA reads TGTGCCAGCAGCGCACGGAGGTCTTCTAGCACAGATACGCAGTATTTT. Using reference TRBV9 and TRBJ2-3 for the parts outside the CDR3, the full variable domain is DSGVTQTPKHLITATGQRVTLRCSPRSGDLSVYWYQQSLDQGLQFLIQYYNGEERAKGNILERFSAQQFPDLHSELNLSSLELGDSALYFCASSARRSSSTDTQYFGPGTRLTVL.

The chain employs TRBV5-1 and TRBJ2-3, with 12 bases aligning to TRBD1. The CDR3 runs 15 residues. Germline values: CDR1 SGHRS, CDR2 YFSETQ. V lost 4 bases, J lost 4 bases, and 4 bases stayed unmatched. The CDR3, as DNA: TGCGCCAGCAGCCAGGGACAGGGGGCCCCAGATACGCAGTATTTT. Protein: CASSQGQGAPDTQYF.